The sequence of this TCR beta chain was determined in a study of cytomegalovirus exposure and HLA in healthy donors. V lost 1 base to trimming and J lost 4 bases; unmatched junction nucleotides: 3. The CDR3 covers 13 residues. Germline V gene data show CDR1 as GTSNPN and CDR2 as SVGIG (reference sequence). It was with 60 Vbeta and 13 Jbeta primers that the PCR ran. TCRdb keeps only in-frame clones here, not all; method: immunoSEQ multiplex PCR. In total, the table holds about 110,000 clones. The sample was PBMCs. The V call is TRBV30, the J call TRBJ1-2; 7 bases agree with TRBD1. This receptor was obtained from a middle-aged man in good health and CMV-seropositive. CDR3 in amino acids: CAWSGQGLYGYTF. Here the CDR3 DNA reads TGTGCCTGGAGTGGACAGGGCCTCTATGGCTACACCTTC.